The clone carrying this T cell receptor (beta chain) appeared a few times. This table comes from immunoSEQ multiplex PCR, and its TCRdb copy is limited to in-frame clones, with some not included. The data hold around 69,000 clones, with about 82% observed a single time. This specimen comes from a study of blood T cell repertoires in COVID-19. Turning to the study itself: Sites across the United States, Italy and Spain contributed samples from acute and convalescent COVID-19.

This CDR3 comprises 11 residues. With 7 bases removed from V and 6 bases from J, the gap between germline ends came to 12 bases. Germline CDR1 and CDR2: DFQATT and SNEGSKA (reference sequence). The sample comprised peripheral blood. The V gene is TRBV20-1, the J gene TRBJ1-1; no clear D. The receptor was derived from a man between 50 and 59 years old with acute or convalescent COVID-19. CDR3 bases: TGCAGTGTGGGTGGGAGTGCTGAAGCTTTCTTT. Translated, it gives CSVGGSAEAFF.